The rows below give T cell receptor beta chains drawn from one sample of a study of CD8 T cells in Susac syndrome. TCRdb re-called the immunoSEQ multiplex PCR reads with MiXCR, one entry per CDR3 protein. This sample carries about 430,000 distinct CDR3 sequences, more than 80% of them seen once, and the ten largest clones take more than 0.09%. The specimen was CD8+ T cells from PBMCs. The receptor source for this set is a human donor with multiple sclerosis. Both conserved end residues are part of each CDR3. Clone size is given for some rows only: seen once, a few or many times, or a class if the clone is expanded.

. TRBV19 CATQGHFSYNEQFF
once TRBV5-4 CASSFGTGTTLEQYF
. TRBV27 CATSSGQKYEQYF
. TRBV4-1 CASSQGDWGTGELFF
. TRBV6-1 CASSLDQPSRGYTF
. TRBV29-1 CSASGGQPGHYGYTF
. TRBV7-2 CASSLYGGGTDTQYF
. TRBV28 CASVGTSDFSYEQYF
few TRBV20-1 CSARDLSGSYEQYF
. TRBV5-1 CASSLATEWNTEAFF
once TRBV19 CASSMGTGALSYEQYF
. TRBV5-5 CASSVTGTPNTGELFF
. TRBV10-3 CAISESAIAGKTSTDTQYF
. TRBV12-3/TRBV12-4 CASSTSVYGYTF
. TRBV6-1 CAATGRSGYEQYF
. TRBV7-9 CASSLGGVEEAFF
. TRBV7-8 CASSNTEGVLYEQYF
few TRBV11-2 CASSPVHEQYF
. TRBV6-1 CAGSHLPGQGAYEQYF
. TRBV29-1 CSVETGQTYGYTF
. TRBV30 CAWSVISGRAGTGELFF
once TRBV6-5 CASSSLTGGYNEQFF
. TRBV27 CASSILSSGKTYEQYF
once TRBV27 CASSKGLGYTF
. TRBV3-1 CASSSTRGNTGELFF
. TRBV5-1 CASSLEAALGRHTDTQYF
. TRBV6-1 CASSGVPSYNEQFF
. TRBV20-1 CSARLAGPTETQYF
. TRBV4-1 CASSDSTTTGEPQHF
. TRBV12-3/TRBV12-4 CASRSSGRYTGELFF
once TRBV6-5 CASSYLPNYNEQFF
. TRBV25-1 CASSESVPNYEQYF
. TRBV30 CAGTSGNDNEQFF
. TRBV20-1 CSARDRREESTDTQYF
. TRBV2 CASSELDPAVTGELFF
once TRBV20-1 CSATPKFPGGDRYNEQFF
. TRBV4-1 CASSRNLGVTNTEAFF
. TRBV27 CASSSYPLLGGEETQYF
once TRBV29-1 CSVDRAADTQYF
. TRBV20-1 CSARDEGASYEQYF
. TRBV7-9 CASSLSRGIGETQYF
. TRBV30 CAWADTSNQPQHF
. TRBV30 CACPYSTRDITGELFF
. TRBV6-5 CASSYSGGGTGELFF
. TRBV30 CAWSVWANTEAFF
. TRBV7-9 CASSLVSDREGTVGYEQYF
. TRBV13 CASSSGTGANPGYTF
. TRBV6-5 CASSCIWEGGYQETQYF
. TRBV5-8 CASSHGPKNIQYF
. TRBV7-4 CASSLMGSEAFF
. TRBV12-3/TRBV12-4 CASVGQGAFGANVLTF
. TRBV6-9 CASSYSLGQGAGTDTQYF